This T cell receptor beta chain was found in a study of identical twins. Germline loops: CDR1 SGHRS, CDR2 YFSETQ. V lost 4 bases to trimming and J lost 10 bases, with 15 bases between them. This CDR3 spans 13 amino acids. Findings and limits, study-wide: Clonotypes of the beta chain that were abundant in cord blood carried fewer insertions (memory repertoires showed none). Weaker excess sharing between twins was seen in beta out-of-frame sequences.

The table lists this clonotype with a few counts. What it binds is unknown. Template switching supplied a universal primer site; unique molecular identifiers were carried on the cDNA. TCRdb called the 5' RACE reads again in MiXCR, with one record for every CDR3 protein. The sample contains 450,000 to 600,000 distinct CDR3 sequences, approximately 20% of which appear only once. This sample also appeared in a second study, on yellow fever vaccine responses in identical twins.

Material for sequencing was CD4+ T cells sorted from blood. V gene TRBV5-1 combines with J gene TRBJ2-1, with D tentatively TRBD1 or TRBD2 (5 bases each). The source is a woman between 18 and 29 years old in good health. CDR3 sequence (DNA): TGCGCCAGCAGCGGGACCTTGGAGTGGGAGCAGTTCTTC. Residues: CASSGTLEWEQFF. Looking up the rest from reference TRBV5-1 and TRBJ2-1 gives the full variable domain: KAGVTQTPRYLIKTRGQQVTLSCSPISGHRSVSWYQQTPGQGLQFLFEYFSETQRNKGNFPGRFSGRQFSNSRSEMNVSTLELGDSALYLCASSGTLEWEQFFGPGTRLTVL.